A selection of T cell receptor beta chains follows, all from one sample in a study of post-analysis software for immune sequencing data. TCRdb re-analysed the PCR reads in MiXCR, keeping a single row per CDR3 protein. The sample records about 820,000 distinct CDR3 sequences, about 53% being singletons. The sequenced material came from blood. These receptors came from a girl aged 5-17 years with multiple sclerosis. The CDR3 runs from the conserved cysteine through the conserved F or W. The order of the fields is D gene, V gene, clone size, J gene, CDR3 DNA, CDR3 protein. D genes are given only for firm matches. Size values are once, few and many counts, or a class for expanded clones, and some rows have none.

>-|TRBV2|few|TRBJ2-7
TGTGCCAGCAGTGAAGTTTCGAAGCAGTACTTC
CASSEVSKQYF
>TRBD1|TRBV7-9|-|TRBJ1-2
TGTGCCAGCAGCTCGGGACAGGCGGGCTACACCTTC
CASSSGQAGYTF
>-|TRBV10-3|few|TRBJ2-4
TGTGCCATCAGTGAATTAGAACAGGGAAGGTCCAAAAACATTCAGTACTTC
CAISELEQGRSKNIQYF
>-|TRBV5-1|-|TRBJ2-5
TGCGCCAGCAGCGGGGACACCCAAGAGACCCAGTACTTC
CASSGDTQETQYF
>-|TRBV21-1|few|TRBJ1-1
TGTGCCAGCAGCAAAGGGCCGTTCCCCCGGTTTTCGGCCGAAGCTTTCTTT
CASSKGPFPRFSAEAFF
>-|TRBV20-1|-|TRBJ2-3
TGCAGTGCTAGAGACTCAGGCTCCCCCACAGATACGCAGTATTTT
CSARDSGSPTDTQYF
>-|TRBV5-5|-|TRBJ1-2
TGTGCCAGCATCCCGGACGGACCCTATGGCTACACCTTC
CASIPDGPYGYTF
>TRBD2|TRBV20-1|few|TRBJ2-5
TGCAGTGCTAGAGGGATGGGTAGCGGGGGTTCCCAGTACTTC
CSARGMGSGGSQYF
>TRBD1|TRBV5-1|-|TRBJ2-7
TGCGCCAGCAGGCTCCTGGACAGGGGGGACGAGCAGTACTTC
CASRLLDRGDEQYF
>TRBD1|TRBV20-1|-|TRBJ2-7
TGCAGTGCTAGAGCTGGACAGGTCCCCTACGAGCAGTACTTC
CSARAGQVPYEQYF
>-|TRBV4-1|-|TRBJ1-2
TGCGCCAGCAGCCAAGATCCAGGGTTCGGCTATGGCTACACCTTC
CASSQDPGFGYGYTF
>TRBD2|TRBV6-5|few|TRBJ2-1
TGTGCCAGCAGTCCCACTAGCGGGAGGGTCAATGAGCAGTTCTTC
CASSPTSGRVNEQFF
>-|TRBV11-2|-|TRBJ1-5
TGTGCCAGCAGCTCATCCAGGGCTGCGGGGCCCCAGCATTTT
CASSSSRAAGPQHF
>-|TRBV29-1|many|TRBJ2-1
TGCAGCGTTGAAGGTTTTGGGGGCGATGAGCAGTTCTTC
CSVEGFGGDEQFF
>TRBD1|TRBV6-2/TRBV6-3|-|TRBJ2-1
TGTGCCAGCAGTAGGACAGGCAATTACAATGAGCAGTTCTTC
CASSRTGNYNEQFF
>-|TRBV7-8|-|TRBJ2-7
TGTGCCAGCAGCTTATTGTCAGATTACTACGAGCAGTACTTC
CASSLLSDYYEQYF
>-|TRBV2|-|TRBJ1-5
TGTGCCAGCACCCCCGGCCCTGGTGGTGGTCAGCCCCAGCATTTT
CASTPGPGGGQPQHF
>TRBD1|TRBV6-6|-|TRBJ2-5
TGTGCCAGCAGTCCGGGACAGACCAACCCAGAGACCCAGTACTTC
CASSPGQTNPETQYF
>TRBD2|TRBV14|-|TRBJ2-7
TGTGCCAGCAGCATGGGGACTAGCGGGATCTACGAGCAGTACTTC
CASSMGTSGIYEQYF
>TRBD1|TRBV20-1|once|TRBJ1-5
TGCAGTGCCACAACAGGGGGCAACAATCAGCCCCAGCATTTT
CSATTGGNNQPQHF
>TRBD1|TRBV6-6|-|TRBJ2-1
TGTGCCAGCAGGGACAGGAGCCTTAGCAATGAGCAGTTCTTC
CASRDRSLSNEQFF
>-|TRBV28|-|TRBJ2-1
TGTGCCAGCAGACTTACGGGACTTTCCTACAATGAGCAGTTCTTC
CASRLTGLSYNEQFF
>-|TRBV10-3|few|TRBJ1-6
TGTGCCATCAGTGAGAGACTGGGGTCGGGCTCACCCCTCCACTTT
CAISERLGSGSPLHF
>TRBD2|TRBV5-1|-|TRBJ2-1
TGCGCCAGCAGCATTCGACTAGCGGGAAGCTACAATGAGCAGTTCTTC
CASSIRLAGSYNEQFF
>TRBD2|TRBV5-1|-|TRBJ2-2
TGCGCCAGCAACTCACTAGCGGGGGGCCCTTGGGCCGGGGAGCTGTTTTTT
CASNSLAGGPWAGELFF
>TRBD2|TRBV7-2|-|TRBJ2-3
TGTGCCAGCAGCTCCCGACTAGCGGGGGGGTCGGGGAATACGCAGTATTTT
CASSSRLAGGSGNTQYF
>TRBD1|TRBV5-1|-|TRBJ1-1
TGCGCCAGCAGCTTGGGCGGGACAGGGGGCGGAAGCACTGAAGCTTTCTTT
CASSLGGTGGGSTEAFF
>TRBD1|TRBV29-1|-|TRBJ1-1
TGCAGCGTTGGGACAGGGTATAACACTGAAGCTTTCTTT
CSVGTGYNTEAFF
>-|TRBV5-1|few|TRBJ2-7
TGCGCCAGCAGCTTGAGCTTTGGGAGAACCTACGAGCAGTACTTC
CASSLSFGRTYEQYF
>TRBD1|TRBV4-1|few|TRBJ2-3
TGCGCCAGCAGCCAAGATCAGGGGGCGGCGACGGCTAGCACAGATACGCAGTATTTT
CASSQDQGAATASTDTQYF
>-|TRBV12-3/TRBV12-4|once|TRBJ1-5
TGTGCCAGCAGTTTTCAACAGAATAGCAATCAGCCCCAGCATTTT
CASSFQQNSNQPQHF
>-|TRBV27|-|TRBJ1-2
TGTGCCAGCAGTTTTGCGCCTAACTATGGCTACACCTTC
CASSFAPNYGYTF
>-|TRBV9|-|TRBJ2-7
TGTGCCAGCAGTCGACTCCCTGGGGGCTACGAGCAGTACTTC
CASSRLPGGYEQYF
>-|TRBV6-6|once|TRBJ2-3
TGTGCCAGCAGTCAAGACGGTCGTACGCAGTATTTT
CASSQDGRTQYF
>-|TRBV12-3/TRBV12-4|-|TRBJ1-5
TGTGCCAGCTCAACCTTGGGGGCCGACAATCAGCCCCAGCATTTT
CASSTLGADNQPQHF
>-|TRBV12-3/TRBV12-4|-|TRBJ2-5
TGTGCCAGCAGTCCAGTACTGGAGACCCAGTACTTC
CASSPVLETQYF
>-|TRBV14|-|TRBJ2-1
TGTGCCAGCAGCCAACTAGTCCCCCGCCCTCGGGAGCAGTTCTTC
CASSQLVPRPREQFF
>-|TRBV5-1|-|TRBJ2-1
TGCGCCAGCAGCCAAGAACCTTACAATGAGCAGTTCTTC
CASSQEPYNEQFF
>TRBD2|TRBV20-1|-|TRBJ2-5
TGCAGTGCTACAGTAGCGGGAGGGCCCCCGCGGGAGACCCAGTACTTC
CSATVAGGPPRETQYF
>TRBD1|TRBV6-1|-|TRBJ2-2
TGTGCCAGCCGACCGACAGGGGCCATCACCGGGGAGCTGTTTTTT
CASRPTGAITGELFF
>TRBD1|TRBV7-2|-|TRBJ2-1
TGTGCCAGCAGCTTAGGCGGGACAGGGCAGGGTCATGAGCAGTTCTTC
CASSLGGTGQGHEQFF
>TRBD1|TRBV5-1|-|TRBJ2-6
TGCGCCAGCAGCGCAGGACAGGGGACGGGCCTCGCCCGTTCTGGGGCCAACGTCCTGACTTTC
CASSAGQGTGLARSGANVLTF
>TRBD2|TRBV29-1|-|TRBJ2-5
TGCAGCGTAGTGTACCAGACTAGCTTGTTTGGGACCCAGTACTTC
CSVVYQTSLFGTQYF
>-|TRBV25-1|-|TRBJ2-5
TGTGCCAGCAGTGAGGTCAATGAGCAGTACTTC
CASSEVNEQYF
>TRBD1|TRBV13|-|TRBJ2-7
TGTGCCAGCAGCTTTCCGGGACAGGGAAGGTACGAGCAGTACTTC
CASSFPGQGRYEQYF
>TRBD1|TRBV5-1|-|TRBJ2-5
TGCGCCAGCAGCTTGTACACAGGGGCGAACCAAGAGACCCAGTACTTC
CASSLYTGANQETQYF
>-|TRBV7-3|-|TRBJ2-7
TGTGCCAGCAGTTCCGCCGGGACGGGGGGCTTCTACGAGCAGTACTTC
CASSSAGTGGFYEQYF
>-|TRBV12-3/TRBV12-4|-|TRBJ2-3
TGTGCCAGCAAAAGCAGATCAAGCACAGATACGCAGTATTTT
CASKSRSSTDTQYF
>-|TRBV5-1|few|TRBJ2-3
TGCGCCAGCAGCTTGGAAGGGAGACTTGATACGCAGTATTTT
CASSLEGRLDTQYF
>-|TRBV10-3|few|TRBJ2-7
TGTGCCACCAAGACCCAGGGACACGAGCAGTACTTC
CATKTQGHEQYF
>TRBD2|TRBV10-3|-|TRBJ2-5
TGTGCCATCAGTGAGGGACTAGCGCGAGAGACCCAGTACTTC
CAISEGLARETQYF
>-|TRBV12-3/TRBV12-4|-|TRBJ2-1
TGTGCCGGCAGTTTAGGAGATGAGCAGTTCTTC
CAGSLGDEQFF
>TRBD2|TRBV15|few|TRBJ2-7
TGTGCCACCAGCTGGACGGCGGGAGGGCCCTACGAGCAGTACTTC
CATSWTAGGPYEQYF
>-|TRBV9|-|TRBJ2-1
TGTGCCAGCAGCGTAGCTGGGGTAGGTTCCATCTACGAGCAGTTCTTC
CASSVAGVGSIYEQFF
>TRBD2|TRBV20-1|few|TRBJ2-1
TGCAGTGCTAATGGACTAGCGGCCTCCTACAATGAGCAGTTCTTC
CSANGLAASYNEQFF
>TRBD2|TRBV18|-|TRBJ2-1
TGTGCCAGCTCACTGCCCTTGGGACAGCCGGGACTAGCGGGAGTCTATGAGCAGTTCTTC
CASSLPLGQPGLAGVYEQFF
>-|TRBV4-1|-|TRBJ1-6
TGCGCCAGCAGCCAAGATTACGACTGGCATTCACCCCTCCACTTT
CASSQDYDWHSPLHF
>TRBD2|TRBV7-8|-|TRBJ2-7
TGTGCCAGCAGCTCCGGACTAGTTTCCTCCTACGAGCAGTACTTC
CASSSGLVSSYEQYF
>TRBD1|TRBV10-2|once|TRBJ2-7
TGCGCCAGCAGTACAGGGGAGCAATACGAGCAGTACTTC
CASSTGEQYEQYF